These 26 T cell receptor beta chains were all obtained from the same sample, sequenced in a study of T cell responses to AZD1222 COVID-19 vaccine. TCRdb's table, derived via immunoSEQ multiplex PCR, lists solely in-frame clones and lacks some. The table shows about 100,000 clones, with about 87% occurring only once. Sequencing was performed on peripheral blood, taken on day 0 of AZD1222 vaccination. The receptors originated from an adult in good health.

CDR3 loop: CASRETSGRAGEQYF. In DNA form, the CDR3 reads TGTGCCAGCAGGGAGACTAGCGGGAGGGCGGGCGAGCAGTACTTC. This chain connects TRBV2 to TRBJ2-7, with 14 positions matching TRBD2. V lost 6 bases, J lost 6 bases, and 7 bases stayed unmatched. The CDR3 is 15 amino acids. CDR1 SNHLY and CDR2 FYNNEI come from the germline V gene.

The chain recombines TRBV9 with TRBJ1-1; 7 positions agree with TRBD1. The CDR3 has 15 residues. Germline CDR1 is SGDLS and CDR2 is YYNGEE. Unmatched junction bases numbered 6, after V lost 0 bases and J lost 4 bases. Here the CDR3 DNA reads TGTGCCAGCAGCGTAGGTCAGGGGGTGGGCACTGAAGCTTTCTTT. It specifies CASSVGQGVGTEAFF.

The V call is TRBV6-6, the J call TRBJ2-7, with TRBD2 matching over 10 bases. The CDR3 spans 14 residues. V was pared by 7 bases and J by 5 bases, with 8 bases of the junction left unmatched. Per germline, CDR1 MNHNY and CDR2 SVGAGI (reference sequence). The CDR3 DNA sequence: TGTGCCAGCAACAAGCTAGCGGGAGTTCACGAGCAGTACTTC. Translation: CASNKLAGVHEQYF.

V gene TRBV27 combines with J gene TRBJ2-7; 8 bases agree with TRBD1. This CDR3 contains 14 residues. J was trimmed by 6 bases and V by 3 bases; bases with no gene match: 7. Germline assignment: CDR1 MNHEY and CDR2 SMNVEV (reference sequence). The DNA for the CDR3 is TGTGCCAGCAGTTTCCAATATCAGGGGGCCGAGCAGTACTTC. This codes for CASSFQYQGAEQYF.

The V and J genes are TRBV6-2 or TRBV6-3 and TRBJ1-2; unclear D gene. Trimming stripped 6 bases from V and 4 bases from J, with 12 bases between. Germline V gene data show CDR1 as MNHEY and CDR2 as SVGEGT. CDR3 length: 13 amino acids. The CDR3 DNA reads as TGTGCCAGCAGCCCTGGACCGAGCTATGGCTACACCTTC. Translation gives CASSPGPSYGYTF.

V and J are TRBV18 and TRBJ2-3, with D unclear. With 3 bases removed from V and 0 bases from J, the gap between germline ends came to 10 bases. CDR1 is KGHSH and CDR2 is LQKENI in the germline V gene. The CDR3 sequence is 15 residues long. CDR3 sequence reads: CASSPPTPSTDTQYF. CDR3 bases: TGTGCCAGCTCACCCCCGACACCCAGCACAGATACGCAGTATTTT. The whole variable domain, remainder taken from reference TRBV18 and TRBJ2-3, is NAGVMQNPRHLVRRRGQEARLRCSPMKGHSHVYWYRQLPEEGLKFMVYLQKENIIDESGMPKERFSAEFPKEGPSILRIQQVVRGDSAAYFCASSPPTPSTDTQYFGPGTRLTVL.

This chain links TRBV3-1 (or the pseudogene TRBV3-2) with TRBJ1-2; possible D gene TRBD1, 6 bases. Germline values: CDR1 LGHDT, CDR2 YNNKEL (reference sequence). Trimming stripped 1 base from V and 0 bases from J, with 12 bases between. The CDR3 runs to 16 residues. The CDR3 DNA follows: TGTGCCAGCAGCCAAGTTCGGTGGACAGCTAACTATGGCTACACCTTC. This gives the protein CASSQVRWTANYGYTF.

J is TRBJ1-5 and V is TRBV7-9; TRBD1 agrees at 7 bases. V shed 5 bases, J shed 4 bases, and the junction held 8 bases outside the gene matches. The germline V gene encodes CDR1 SEHNR and CDR2 FQNEAQ (reference sequence). The CDR3 runs to 15 residues. The CDR3 nucleotides read TGTGCCAGCAGCCGTGAGACAGGGTCGAATCAGCCCCAGCATTTT. Its protein product is CASSRETGSNQPQHF.

The chain carries TRBV5-6 and TRBJ1-2; the D gene is possibly TRBD1 (5 bases). This CDR3 is 14 amino acids long. V gave up 3 bases and J gave up 5 bases, with 14 bases separating them. The germline gives CDR1 SGHDT, CDR2 YYEEEE. CDR3: CASSSGDSSYGYTF. The CDR3 nucleotides read TGTGCCAGCAGCTCCGGTGACAGTTCGTATGGCTACACCTTC.

V gene TRBV10-2 combines with J gene TRBJ2-2; TRBD2 agrees at 12 bases. The CDR3 spans 15 residues. Germline lookup yields CDR1 WSHSY and CDR2 SAAADI. The V segment lost 6 bases and the J segment 4 bases; nucleotides outside the gene matches: 3. CDR3 sequence: CASRTSGGGTGELFF. The CDR3 DNA reads TGCGCCAGCAGGACTAGCGGGGGTGGCACCGGGGAGCTGTTTTTT.

V usage is TRBV6-5 and J usage is TRBJ2-2; D is unresolved. V was pared by 2 bases and J by 1 base, with 5 bases between. Per the germline V gene, CDR1 is MNHEY and CDR2 is SVGAGI. The CDR3 contains 14 residues. The chain's CDR3 is CASSYMGNTGELFF. CDR3 DNA: TGTGCCAGCAGTTACATGGGGAACACCGGGGAGCTGTTTTTT.

The V gene is TRBV24-1, the J gene TRBJ2-2; D call uncertain. CDR3 length: 13 amino acids. Trimming shortened V by 6 bases and J by 6 bases, and 10 bases separated the two germline ends. Germline loops: CDR1 KGHDR, CDR2 SFDVKD. For the CDR3, the DNA is TGTGCCACCAGTTCCCCCCGATCCGGGGAGCTGTTTTTT. Amino acids: CATSSPRSGELFF.

The chain's CDR3 is CSVEVISRVFNEKLFF. CDR3 nucleotide sequence: TGCAGCGTTGAAGTCATCTCAAGGGTATTTAATGAAAAACTGTTTTTT. This rearrangement joins TRBV29-1 to TRBJ1-4, with D uncertain. CDR1 SQVTM and CDR2 ANQGSEA come from the germline V gene. CDR3 length: 16 residues. With 1 base removed from V and 4 bases from J, the gap between germline ends came to 16 bases.

This chain joins TRBV12-3 or TRBV12-4 and TRBJ1-1; weak D call: TRBD1 (5 bases). Deletions cut 7 bases from V and 5 bases from J, with 14 bases between. The CDR3 totals 13 residues. The CDR3: CASIRTPQTEAFF. The CDR3 nucleotides are TGTGCCAGCATCCGGACACCTCAAACTGAAGCTTTCTTT.

The genes are TRBV6-5 and TRBJ2-7, with TRBD2 matching 7 bases. The CDR3 is made up of 14 amino acids. In germline, CDR1 is MNHEY, CDR2 SVGAGI. The V segment lost 5 bases and the J segment 4 bases; nucleotides outside the gene matches: 8. CDR3 sequence reads: CASSREGRGYEQYF. The CDR3 DNA follows: TGTGCCAGCAGTAGGGAGGGCCGGGGGTACGAGCAGTACTTC.

The chain joins TRBV19 to TRBJ2-7; maybe TRBD1 (6 bases). The CDR3 extends over 14 amino acids. Germline assignment: CDR1 LNHDA and CDR2 SQIVND (reference sequence). V was clipped by 5 bases and J by 1 base, with 12 bases between them. The CDR3 region is CASSDRGTSYEQYF. The CDR3 bases are TGTGCCAGTAGTGATAGGGGGACATCCTACGAGCAGTACTTC.

V gene TRBV5-1 combines with J gene TRBJ1-1; a possible D gene is TRBD1 (6 bases). Trimming took 2 bases from V and 3 from J, leaving 14 bases between them. Germline CDR1 and CDR2: SGHRS and YFSETQ. The CDR3 consists of 15 residues. CDR3 amino acids: CASSLRTEAYTEAFF. CDR3 nucleotide sequence: TGCGCCAGCAGCTTAAGGACAGAGGCGTACACTGAAGCTTTCTTT.

This clone was observed once. This chain uses TRBV6-5 with TRBJ2-7; D ambiguous. The germline V and J ends were trimmed by 6 bases and 3 bases, with 18 bases remaining between them. Germline CDR1 reads MNHEY; CDR2 reads SVGAGI. The CDR3 length is 15 residues. The CDR3 bases are TGTGCCAGCAGCCGAAACCAAGACGGACGCTACGAGCAGTACTTC. Translation: CASSRNQDGRYEQYF.

V is TRBV6-5 and J is TRBJ2-5; D may match TRBD1 or TRBD2 (5 bases each). Trimming removed 2 bases from V and 2 bases from J, with 12 bases in between. Germline V gene data show CDR1 as MNHEY and CDR2 as SVGAGI. The CDR3 is made up of 15 amino acids. This chain's CDR3 is CASSYLLGRQETQYF. CDR3 nucleotides: TGTGCCAGCAGTTACCTTCTGGGACGACAAGAGACCCAGTACTTC.

This rearrangement joins TRBV27 to TRBJ2-7, with TRBD1 matching 7 bases. CDR3 length: 15 residues. V shed 6 bases and J 6 bases; nucleotides not matched to a gene: 14. Germline-derived CDR1 and CDR2 are MNHEY and SMNVEV (reference sequence). CDR3 DNA sequence: TGTGCCAGCAGACCAAGACAGGGAATAATAAGCGAGCAGTACTTC. Translated: CASRPRQGIISEQYF.

V is TRBV9 and J is TRBJ2-7, with 12 positions matching TRBD1. Trimming removed 3 bases from V and 1 base from J; junction bases left unmatched: 8. This CDR3 contains 17 residues. Germline V CDR1 and CDR2: SGDLS, YYNGEE. The CDR3 DNA reads as TGTGCCAGCAGCGCGGACGGGACAGGGGGCGGATCCTACGAGCAGTACTTC. Translation gives CASSADGTGGGSYEQYF.

The chain uses TRBV7-9 and TRBJ1-1; D is possibly TRBD1 (5 bases). V lost 2 bases and J 10 bases, leaving 14 bases between the germline ends. The CDR3 totals 13 residues. Germline V gives CDR1 SEHNR, CDR2 FQNEAQ (reference sequence). In nucleotides, the CDR3 is TGTGCCAGCAGCTTATCCAGGGAGGGTATAGCTTTCTTT. Encoded protein: CASSLSREGIAFF.

The chain recombines TRBV29-1 with TRBJ1-2, with TRBD1 matching over 8 bases. V lost 5 bases to trimming and J lost 4 bases; unmatched junction nucleotides: 9. Per the germline V gene, CDR1 is SQVTM and CDR2 is ANQGSEA. CDR3 length equals 14 residues. This CDR3 is CSVLTGGESYGYTF. The CDR3 nucleotides read TGCAGCGTTCTAACAGGGGGTGAGTCCTATGGCTACACCTTC.

This sequence joins TRBV9 and TRBJ1-4; TRBD1 agrees at 10 bases. The V gene's germline CDR1 is SGDLS and CDR2 YYNGEE. Trimming took 4 bases from V and 11 from J; bases not matched to a gene: 11. CDR3 length equals 15 residues. The CDR3 region has the DNA TGTGCCAGCAGCCCTTACGGGGACAGGGGAAACAAACTGTTTTTT. Amino acid sequence: CASSPYGDRGNKLFF. The full variable domain, its missing parts supplied by reference TRBV9 and TRBJ1-4, is DSGVTQTPKHLITATGQRVTLRCSPRSGDLSVYWYQQSLDQGLQFLIQYYNGEERAKGNILERFSAQQFPDLHSELNLSSLELGDSALYFCASSPYGDRGNKLFFGSGTQLSVL.

This rearrangement joins TRBV30 to TRBJ1-2; D might be TRBD1 (6 bases). Germline CDR1 GTSNPN, CDR2 SVGIG (reference sequence). The V gene lost 5 bases and the J gene lost 1 base, with 11 bases spanning the gap. There are 13 residues in the CDR3. The chain's CDR3 is CAWVQGNNYGYTF. DNA of the CDR3: TGTGCCTGGGTTCAGGGGAATAACTATGGCTACACCTTC.

This chain connects TRBV6-4 to TRBJ1-6; D perhaps matches TRBD1 (5 bases). V lost 5 bases to trimming and J lost 7 bases, with 9 bases between them. CDR1 MRHNA and CDR2 SNTAGT come from the germline V gene. CDR3 length: 13 amino acids. CDR3 DNA sequence: TGTGCCAGCAGTCCGGAGGGGAATTCACCCCTCCACTTT. Protein product: CASSPEGNSPLHF.